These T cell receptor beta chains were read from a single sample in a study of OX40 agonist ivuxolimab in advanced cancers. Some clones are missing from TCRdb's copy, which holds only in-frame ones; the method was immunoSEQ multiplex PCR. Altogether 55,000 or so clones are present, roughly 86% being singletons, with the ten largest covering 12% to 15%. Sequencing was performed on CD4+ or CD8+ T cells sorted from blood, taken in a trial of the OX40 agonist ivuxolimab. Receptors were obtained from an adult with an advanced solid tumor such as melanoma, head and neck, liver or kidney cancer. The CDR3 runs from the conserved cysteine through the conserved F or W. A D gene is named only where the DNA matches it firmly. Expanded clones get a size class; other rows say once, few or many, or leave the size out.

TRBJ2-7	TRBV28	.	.	TGTGCCAGCAGTTTGCGGACAGTCCCCTACGAGCAGTACTTC	CASSLRTVPYEQYF
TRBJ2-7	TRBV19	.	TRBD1	TGTGCCAGTAGTATAGCGAGACAGGGGTCCTACGAGCAGTACTTC	CASSIARQGSYEQYF
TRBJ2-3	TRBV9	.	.	TGTGCCAGCAGCGAGGGACCCGGCGGTTGGGATACGCAGTATTTT	CASSEGPGGWDTQYF
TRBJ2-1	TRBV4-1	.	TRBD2	TGCGCCAGCAGCCAGGCCCCGGGACTAGGTCTTGGGGAGCAGTTCTTC	CASSQAPGLGLGEQFF
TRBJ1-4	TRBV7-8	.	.	TGTGCCAGCAGCTTAGCTGGGCAGAGGTTTGAAAAACTGTTTTTT	CASSLAGQRFEKLFF
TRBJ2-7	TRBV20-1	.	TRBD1	TGCAGTGCTATCCAGGGGGAAGAGTACTTC	CSAIQGEEYF
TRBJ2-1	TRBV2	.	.	TGTGCCAGCACCGGGGGGACAGTAGGGGATGAGCAGTTCTTC	CASTGGTVGDEQFF
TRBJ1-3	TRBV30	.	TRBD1	TGTGCCTGGAAGAGGGGGCGGACGGTAAACACCATATATTTT	CAWKRGRTVNTIYF
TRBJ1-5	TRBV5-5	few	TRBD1	TGTGCCAGCAGCTTGACTCATCCGGGACAGGGAGTTGGTCAGCCCCAGCATTTT	CASSLTHPGQGVGQPQHF
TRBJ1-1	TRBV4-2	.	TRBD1	TGTGCCAGCAGCCAAGATTACTGGGCAGGGGGCGTTGAAGCTTTCTTT	CASSQDYWAGGVEAFF
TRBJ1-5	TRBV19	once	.	TGTGCCAGTAGAAAAGAACAGGGATGGGAGCCCCAGCATTTT	CASRKEQGWEPQHF
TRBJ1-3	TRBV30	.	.	TGTGCCTGGAGTGTAGGGGGGCTGTCTGGAAACACCATATATTTT	CAWSVGGLSGNTIYF
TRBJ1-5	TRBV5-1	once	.	TGCGCCAGCAGCTTGGCCAGTTGGCGGAGTGCTATTCAGCCCCAGCATTTT	CASSLASWRSAIQPQHF
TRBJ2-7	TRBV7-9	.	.	TGTGCCAGCAGCCCCGACACAGATTCCTACGAGCAGTACTTC	CASSPDTDSYEQYF
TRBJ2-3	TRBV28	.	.	TGTGCCAGCAGCGGTGGCGGACCAGTAGATACGCAGTATTTT	CASSGGGPVDTQYF
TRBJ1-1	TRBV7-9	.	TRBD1	TGTGCCAGCAGCTTCGGACAGGAGAACACTGAAGCTTTCTTT	CASSFGQENTEAFF
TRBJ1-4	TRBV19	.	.	TGTGCCAGTACCCAAAAAGGGGCCTCGGGGGAAAAACTGTTTTTT	CASTQKGASGEKLFF
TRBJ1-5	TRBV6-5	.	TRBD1	TGTGCCAGCAGTTCACAGGACAGGGGGAACAATCAGCCCCAGCATTTT	CASSSQDRGNNQPQHF
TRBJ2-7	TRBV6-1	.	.	TGTGCCAGCAGGAAACAGGGTGCGGGACCCTACGAGCAGTACTTC	CASRKQGAGPYEQYF
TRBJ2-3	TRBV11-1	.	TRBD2	TGTGCCAGCAGCTCCCACATGGGAGGGTATAGGGATACGCAGTATTTT	CASSSHMGGYRDTQYF